One sample yielded the 11 T cell receptor beta chains listed below, sequenced in a study of cytomegalovirus exposure and HLA in healthy donors (dated by TCRdb to about 2017). To prepare the library, the immunoSEQ multiplex PCR assay was applied. A mixture of 60 forward primers for TCR Vbeta segments and 13 reverse primers for TCR Jbeta segments was used in the multiplex PCR. What TCRdb holds here is the immuneACCESS table cut down to in-frame rearrangements. Part of the clones is not present; checked against another copy, under half of the missing clones reflect an unresolved V gene, and the others are unexplained. A total of around 120,000 clones appear in this sample, more than 65% of them only once. Roughly 2.6% of the sample comes from the top ten. Sequencing was carried out using PBMCs. The receptors originated from a man aged 45 to 65 in good health and CMV-seronegative.

A word on this clone: Mismatch with germline at one junction end may stem from a read error. This rearrangement joins TRBV5-1 to TRBJ2-7, with D possibly matching TRBD1 (6 bases). Germline lookup yields CDR1 SGHRS and CDR2 YFSETQ. This CDR3 is built from 14 residues. CDR3 loop: CVSSLEHREYEQYF. In DNA, the CDR3 is TGCGTCAGCAGCTTGGAGCACAGGGAGTACGAGCAGTACTTC.

The chain recombines TRBV2 with TRBJ1-1; the D gene is possibly TRBD1 (5 bases). CDR1 SNHLY and CDR2 FYNNEI come from the germline V gene. This CDR3 has 16 amino acids. The V end was cut by 2 bases, the J end by 4 bases, with 17 bases between. The CDR3 region is CASSERQGSRSTEAFF. CDR3 nucleotides: TGTGCCAGCAGTGAACGGCAGGGATCGCGAAGCACTGAAGCTTTCTTT.

The chain links TRBV29-1 to TRBJ1-2; 8 bases fit TRBD1. V trimming: 6 bases; J trimming: 4 bases; junction bases outside the gene matches: 4. CDR3 length equals 12 residues. Germline values: CDR1 SQVTM, CDR2 ANQGSEA. The CDR3 sequence is CSVITGGYGYTF. CDR3 sequence (DNA): TGCAGCGTGATAACAGGGGGCTATGGCTACACCTTC.

This clone was counted a single time. V gene TRBV19 combines with J gene TRBJ1-4; 7 bases match TRBD1. This CDR3 has 15 amino acids. CDR1 LNHDA and CDR2 SQIVND come from the germline V gene (reference sequence). V lost 10 bases to trimming and J lost 4 bases; unmatched junction nucleotides: 12. In DNA, the CDR3 is TGTGCCACAAAAAAAACAGGGGCCCTTAATGAAAAACTGTTTTTT. It translates to CATKKTGALNEKLFF. Full variable domain (missing parts from reference TRBV19 and TRBJ1-4): DGGITQSPKYLFRKEGQNVTLSCEQNLNHDAMYWYRQDPGQGLRLIYYSQIVNDFQKGDIAEGYSVSREKKESFPLTVTSAQKNPTAFYLCATKKTGALNEKLFFGSGTQLSVL.

The genes are TRBV19 and TRBJ1-2, with D tentatively TRBD1 (5 bases). The CDR3 runs to 13 residues. Trimming removed 1 base from V and 4 bases from J, with 7 bases in between. CDR1 is LNHDA and CDR2 is SQIVND in the germline V gene (reference sequence). This CDR3 reads CASSIGQIYGYTF. As DNA, the CDR3 is TGTGCCAGTAGTATAGGACAGATCTATGGCTACACCTTC. The full variable domain, with the rest looked up from reference TRBV19 and TRBJ1-2, is DGGITQSPKYLFRKEGQNVTLSCEQNLNHDAMYWYRQDPGQGLRLIYYSQIVNDFQKGDIAEGYSVSREKKESFPLTVTSAQKNPTAFYLCASSIGQIYGYTFGSGTRLTVV.

This clone showed up just once. The chain recombines TRBV6-5 with TRBJ2-7, with 7 bases aligning to TRBD1. V lost 0 bases, J lost 4 bases, and 3 bases stayed unmatched. In germline, CDR1 is MNHEY, CDR2 SVGAGI. The CDR3 contains 14 residues. The CDR3 reads CASSYSGTEYEQYF. DNA for the CDR3: TGTGCCAGCAGTTACTCGGGGACAGAATACGAGCAGTACTTC.

This clone was detected a few times. The chain joins TRBV14 to TRBJ2-4; D is undetermined. CDR3 length: 14 residues. The ends were cut back, 4 bases at V and 3 bases at J, with 10 bases in the middle. The germline V gene encodes CDR1 SGHDN and CDR2 FVKESK. The CDR3, as DNA: TGTGCCAGCAGCCGACTGGGTTTCAAAAACATTCAGTACTTC. As protein: CASSRLGFKNIQYF.

The genes are TRBV7-8 and TRBJ2-3; D possibly corresponds to TRBD1 (6 bases). This CDR3 spans 16 amino acids. CDR1 is SGHVS, CDR2 FQNEAQ, per germline. V shed 5 bases and J shed 2 bases, with 17 bases lying between them. The CDR3 nucleotides read TGTGCCAGCAGCGCTCCCGGGACACCTTCCACAGATACGCAGTATTTT. Its protein product is CASSAPGTPSTDTQYF.

Only one count was recorded for this clone. The V and J genes are TRBV30 and TRBJ2-3; 9 nucleotides line up with TRBD2. Trimming took 4 bases from V and 4 from J; bases not matched to a gene: 12. The CDR3 length is 16 residues. Germline-derived CDR1 and CDR2 are GTSNPN and SVGIG (reference sequence). In DNA, the CDR3 is TGTGCCTGGACCCCCCGTCGGCGGGGGGGCGCAGATACGCAGTATTTT. Its translation is CAWTPRRRGGADTQYF.

This chain joins TRBV5-1 and TRBJ2-3, with D possibly TRBD1 on 5 matching bases. The CDR3 is made up of 16 amino acids. Germline V gives CDR1 SGHRS, CDR2 YFSETQ. V lost 1 base to trimming and J lost 5 bases, with 17 bases between them. CDR3 sequence: CASSLPSTPGLDTQYF. CDR3 bases: TGCGCCAGCAGCTTGCCGTCTACCCCAGGGTTAGATACGCAGTATTTT.

The chain uses TRBV10-3 and TRBJ2-7; TRBD2 is a possible D gene (6 bases). Looked up from germline, CDR1 is ENHRY and CDR2 is SYGVKD. The CDR3 sequence is 14 residues long. V lost 7 bases and J 6 bases, leaving 19 bases between the germline ends. CDR3 coding DNA: TGTGCCATCAAGGAGGGGACGGCTATCTCCGAGCAGTACTTC. Translation: CAIKEGTAISEQYF.